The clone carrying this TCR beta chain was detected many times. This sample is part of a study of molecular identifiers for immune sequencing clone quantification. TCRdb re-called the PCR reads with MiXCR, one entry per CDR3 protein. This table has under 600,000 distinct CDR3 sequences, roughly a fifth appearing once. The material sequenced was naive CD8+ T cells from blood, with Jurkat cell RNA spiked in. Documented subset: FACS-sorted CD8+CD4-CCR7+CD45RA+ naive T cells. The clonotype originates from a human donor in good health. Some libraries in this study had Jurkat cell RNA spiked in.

The CDR3 region is CASSQVSGAGELFF. As DNA, the CDR3 is TGCGCCAGCAGCCAAGTATCAGGCGCCGGGGAGCTGTTTTTT. The V gene is TRBV4-3, the J gene TRBJ2-2; D not resolved. The CDR3 loop spans 14 amino acids. Germline V gene sequence: CDR1 LGHNA, CDR2 YSLEER. Trimming removed 1 base at V and 6 bases at J, with 9 bases between.